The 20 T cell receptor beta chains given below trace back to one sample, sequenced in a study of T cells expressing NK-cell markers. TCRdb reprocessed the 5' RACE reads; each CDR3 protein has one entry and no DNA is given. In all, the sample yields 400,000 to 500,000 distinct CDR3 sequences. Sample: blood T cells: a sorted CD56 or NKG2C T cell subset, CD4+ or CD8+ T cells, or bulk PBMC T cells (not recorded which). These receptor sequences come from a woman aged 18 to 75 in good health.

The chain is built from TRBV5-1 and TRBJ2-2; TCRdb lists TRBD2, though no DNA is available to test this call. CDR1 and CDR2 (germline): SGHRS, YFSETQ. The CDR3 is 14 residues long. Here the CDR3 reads CASNTSPNTGELFF.

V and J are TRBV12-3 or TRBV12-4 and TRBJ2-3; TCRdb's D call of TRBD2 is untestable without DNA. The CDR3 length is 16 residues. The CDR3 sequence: CASSPPSGGLTDTQYF.

The CDR3 protein is CASGPGWGASDTQYF. The V and J genes are TRBV4-3 and TRBJ2-3; TCRdb picks TRBD1, but there is no DNA to check that call. The germline gives CDR1 LGHNA, CDR2 YSLEER. The CDR3 extends over 15 amino acids.

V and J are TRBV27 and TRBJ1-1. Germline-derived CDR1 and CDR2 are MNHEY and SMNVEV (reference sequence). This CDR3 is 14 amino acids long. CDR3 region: CASLQAGGSTEAFF.

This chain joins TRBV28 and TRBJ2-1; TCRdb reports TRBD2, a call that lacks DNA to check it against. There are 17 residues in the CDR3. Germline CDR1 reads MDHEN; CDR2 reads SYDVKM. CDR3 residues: CASSLERDPRTYNEQFF.

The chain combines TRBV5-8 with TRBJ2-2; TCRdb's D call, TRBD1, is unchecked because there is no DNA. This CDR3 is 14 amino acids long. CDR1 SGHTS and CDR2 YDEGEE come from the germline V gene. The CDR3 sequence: CASSLYRGTGELFF.

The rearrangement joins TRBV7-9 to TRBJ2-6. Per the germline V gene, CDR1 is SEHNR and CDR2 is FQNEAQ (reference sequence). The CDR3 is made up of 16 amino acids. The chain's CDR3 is CASSLGLGSGANVLTF.

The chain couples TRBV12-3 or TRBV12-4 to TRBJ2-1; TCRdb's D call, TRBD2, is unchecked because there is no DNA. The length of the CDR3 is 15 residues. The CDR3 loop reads CASSWAGEWRNQQFF.

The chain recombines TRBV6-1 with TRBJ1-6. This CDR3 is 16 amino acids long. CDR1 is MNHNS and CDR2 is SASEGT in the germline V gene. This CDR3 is CAVPSGPRDRDSPLHF.

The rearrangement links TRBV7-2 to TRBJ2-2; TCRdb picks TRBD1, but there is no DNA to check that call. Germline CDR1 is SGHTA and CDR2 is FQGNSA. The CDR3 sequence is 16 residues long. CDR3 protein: CASSLVGQVLTGELFF.

The CDR3 reads CASSRSGVTEQFF. J is TRBJ2-1 and V is TRBV11-2; TCRdb's D call, TRBD2, is unchecked because there is no DNA. This CDR3 has 13 residues. Looked up from germline, CDR1 is SGHAT and CDR2 is FQNNGV.

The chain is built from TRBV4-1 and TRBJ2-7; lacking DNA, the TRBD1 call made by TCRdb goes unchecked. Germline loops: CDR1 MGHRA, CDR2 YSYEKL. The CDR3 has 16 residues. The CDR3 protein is CASSQVSRATRDEQYF.

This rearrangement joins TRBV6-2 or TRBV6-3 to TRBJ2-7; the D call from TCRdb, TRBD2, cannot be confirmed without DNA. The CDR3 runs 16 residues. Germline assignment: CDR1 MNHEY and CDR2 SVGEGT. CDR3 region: CASWARSSGRKYEQYF.

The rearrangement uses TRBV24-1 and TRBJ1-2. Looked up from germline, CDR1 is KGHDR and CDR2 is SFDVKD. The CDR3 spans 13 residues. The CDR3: CATSEGRQYGYTF.

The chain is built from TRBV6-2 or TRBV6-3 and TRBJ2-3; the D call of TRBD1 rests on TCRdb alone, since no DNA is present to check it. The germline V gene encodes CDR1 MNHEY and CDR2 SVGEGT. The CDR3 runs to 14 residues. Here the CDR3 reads CASSFISPGDTQYF.

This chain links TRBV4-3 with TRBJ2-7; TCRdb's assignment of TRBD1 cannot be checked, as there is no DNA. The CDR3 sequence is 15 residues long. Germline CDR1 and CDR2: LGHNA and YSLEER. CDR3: CASSQDPSTGYEQYF.

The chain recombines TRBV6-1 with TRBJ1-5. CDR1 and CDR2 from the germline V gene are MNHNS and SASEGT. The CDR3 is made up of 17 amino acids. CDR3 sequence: CASSQVASAGNNQPQHF.

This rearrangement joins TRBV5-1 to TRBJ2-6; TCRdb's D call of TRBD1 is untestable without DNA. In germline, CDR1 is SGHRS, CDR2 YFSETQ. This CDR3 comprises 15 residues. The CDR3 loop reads CASSQTGTGANVLTF.

The CDR3 spells CASSQDRGPGNTIYF. The chain recombines TRBV7-2 with TRBJ1-3; there is no DNA to check the TCRdb D call of TRBD1. Germline V gene lookup returns CDR1 SGHTA and CDR2 FQGNSA. The CDR3 extends over 15 amino acids.

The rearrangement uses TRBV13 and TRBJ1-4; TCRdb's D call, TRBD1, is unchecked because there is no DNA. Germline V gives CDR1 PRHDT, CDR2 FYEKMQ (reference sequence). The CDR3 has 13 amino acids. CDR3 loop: CASRRGLYEKLFF.